The source of this T cell receptor (beta chain) is a study of T cell responses to AZD1222 COVID-19 vaccine. Generated by immunoSEQ multiplex PCR, the TCRdb table keeps only in-frame clones and is missing some. Here the sample spans around 81,000 clones, around 93% being singletons. Findings and limits, study-wide: Among spike-specific TCRs, nearly half reportedly target unmutated variant regions.

The length of the CDR3 is 11 residues. CDR1 and CDR2 from the germline V gene are SEHNR and FQNEAQ (reference sequence). Trimming shortened V by 3 bases and J by 5 bases, and 5 bases separated the two germline ends. Notes on this clone: Its antigen is unidentified. The sample carries other DNA sequences with the same CDR3.

The starting material was peripheral blood, obtained 28 days after the second AZD1222 dose. This TCR derives from an adult who received the AZD1222 COVID-19 vaccine. The gene calls are TRBV7-9 and TRBJ2-7; perhaps TRBD2 as D (5 bases). The CDR3 protein is CASSFGNEQYF. Here the CDR3 DNA reads TGTGCCAGCAGCTTCGGGAACGAGCAGTACTTC.